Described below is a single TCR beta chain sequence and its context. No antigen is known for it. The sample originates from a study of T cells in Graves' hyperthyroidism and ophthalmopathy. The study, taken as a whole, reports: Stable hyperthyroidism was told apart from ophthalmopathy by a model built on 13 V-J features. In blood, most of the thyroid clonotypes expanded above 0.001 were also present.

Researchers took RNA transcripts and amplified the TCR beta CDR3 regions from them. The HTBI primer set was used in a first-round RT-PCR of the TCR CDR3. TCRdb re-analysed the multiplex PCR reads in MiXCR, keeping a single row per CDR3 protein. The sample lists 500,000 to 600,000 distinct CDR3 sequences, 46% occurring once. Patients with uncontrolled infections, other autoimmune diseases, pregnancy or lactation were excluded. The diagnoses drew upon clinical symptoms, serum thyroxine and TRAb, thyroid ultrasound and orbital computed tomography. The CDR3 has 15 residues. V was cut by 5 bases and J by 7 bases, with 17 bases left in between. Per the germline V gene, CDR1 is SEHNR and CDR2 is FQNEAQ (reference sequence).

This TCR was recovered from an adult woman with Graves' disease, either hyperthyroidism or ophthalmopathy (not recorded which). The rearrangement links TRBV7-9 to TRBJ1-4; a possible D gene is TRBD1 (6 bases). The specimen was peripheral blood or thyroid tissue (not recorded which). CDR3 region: CASSPRRGGLEKLFF. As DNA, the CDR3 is TGTGCCAGCAGCCCCCGCCGGGGGGGGCTTGAAAAACTGTTTTTT.